The present entry profiles one T cell receptor (beta chain) with its context. What it binds is not known. Germline CDR1 is MNHEY and CDR2 is SVGAGI. CDR3 length: 14 residues. Losses at the gene ends were 6 bases for V and 7 bases for J; bases not matched to a gene: 10. PCR involved 60 Vbeta and 13 Jbeta primers. Clones were read by immunoSEQ multiplex PCR, and TCRdb kept only the in-frame ones, dropping some. The repertoire holds about 160,000 clones, approximately 80% seen once, with 6.3% in the top ten. This sample is part of a study of cytomegalovirus exposure and HLA in healthy donors. Study-wide results and caveats: Cytomegalovirus association was assigned to about 180 TCR beta chains. Analysis was performed later, and it showed HLA-associated TCR beta chains to be more clonally expanded than equally common others.

This TCR came from a male donor in good health and CMV-seropositive. The rearrangement links TRBV6-5 to TRBJ2-7; TRBD1 matches 9 bases. The material sequenced was PBMCs. The CDR3 DNA is TGTGCCAGCAGATATAGACAGGGGGTTGAAGAGCAGTACTTC. Translation: CASRYRQGVEEQYF.